This is a list of T cell receptor beta chains from one sample in a study of T cells in Graves' hyperthyroidism and ophthalmopathy. TCRdb redid the calling of the multiplex PCR reads with MiXCR, one entry per CDR3 protein. This table holds some 460,000 distinct CDR3 sequences, 15% to 19% found once. Sequencing used blood. These receptors were obtained from a young woman with Graves' hyperthyroidism. The CDR3 runs from the conserved cysteine through the conserved F or W. The order of the fields is V gene, clone size, J gene, D gene, CDR3 DNA, CDR3 protein. D genes are given only for firm matches. A clone size is listed for some rows: how often the clone was seen (once, few, many), or a class if it is expanded.

V: TRBV19
size: few
J: TRBJ1-1
D: -
DNA: TGTGCCAGTAGTATAGATCGGTGGAACACTGAAGCTTTCTTT
CDR3: CASSIDRWNTEAFF

V: TRBV18
size: many
J: TRBJ2-7
D: -
DNA: TGTGCCAGCTCACCAGTCAGGAGGGTCACTGGGGCCTCCTACGAGCAGTACTTC
CDR3: CASSPVRRVTGASYEQYF

V: TRBV6-1
size: many
J: TRBJ2-2
D: TRBD1
DNA: TGTGCCAGCAGTGATCCCCTGATCGGGACAGGGTATCGGGAGCTGTTTTTT
CDR3: CASSDPLIGTGYRELFF

V: TRBV2
size: many
J: TRBJ2-3
D: -
DNA: TGTGCCAGCAGCCTCGACAGTCCCACAGATACGCAGTATTTT
CDR3: CASSLDSPTDTQYF

V: TRBV7-2
size: many
J: TRBJ2-7
D: TRBD1
DNA: TGTGCCAGCAGCAGGGACAGGGGTCCCAACTACGAGCAGTACTTC
CDR3: CASSRDRGPNYEQYF

V: TRBV19
size: -
J: TRBJ1-5
D: -
DNA: TGTGCCAGTAGTGGAGACAGGATCAATCAGCCCCAGCATTTT
CDR3: CASSGDRINQPQHF

V: TRBV5-1
size: few
J: TRBJ2-5
D: TRBD2
DNA: TGCGCCAGCAGCGTTCCGGCTAGCGGGAGTTTGGAGACCCAGTACTTC
CDR3: CASSVPASGSLETQYF

V: TRBV20-1
size: many
J: TRBJ2-1
D: -
DNA: TGCAGTGCTAGTCCACGGTCGGGGGAGCTAAATGAGCAGTTCTTC
CDR3: CSASPRSGELNEQFF

V: TRBV20-1
size: many
J: TRBJ2-1
D: TRBD2
DNA: TGCAGTGCTAGAGATCCTGGGGGAGGGAGGAGGGAGCAGTTCTTC
CDR3: CSARDPGGGRREQFF

V: TRBV20-1
size: few
J: TRBJ2-1
D: -
DNA: TGCAGTGCTAGCCCAGGGTTCAATGAGCAGTTCTTC
CDR3: CSASPGFNEQFF